Listed here are 17 T cell receptor beta chains from one sample, sequenced in a study of regulatory T cells in long-lasting Graves disease. Construction of the TCR beta libraries employed iRepertoire HTBI primers in conjunction with Arm-PCR of CDR3 regions. TCRdb recomputed calls from the multiplex PCR reads with MiXCR, one row per CDR3 protein. The table shows 400,000 to 500,000 distinct CDR3 sequences, with roughly a fifth occurring only once. Time point of the sample: persistent/refractory GD, antithyroid drugs over 5 years with positive TRAb. The TCR library was made from RNA that had been extracted from PBMCs in TRIzol. Source: peripheral blood mononuclear cells (PBMCs), taken when the disease was refractory, from a patient treated with antithyroid drugs. These receptors were taken from a female donor with Graves disease.

This sequence joins TRBV30 and TRBJ2-7; 7 bases line up with TRBD1. V lost 3 bases and J lost 2; bases outside the gene matches: 7. The CDR3 is 14 amino acids. Looked up from germline, CDR1 is GTSNPN and CDR2 is SVGIG (reference sequence). CDR3 DNA sequence: TGTGCCTGGAGCGGGACAGTCGCACCCTACGAGCAGTACTTC. Translated: CAWSGTVAPYEQYF.

The rearrangement joins TRBV20-1 to TRBJ1-1; D is possibly TRBD1 (6 bases). From germline, CDR1 is DFQATT and CDR2 SNEGSKA (reference sequence). The CDR3 covers 15 residues. V was shortened by 6 bases and J by 1 base, with 18 bases between the two germline ends. This CDR3 reads CSAMPEGVGNTEAFF. CDR3 DNA sequence: TGCAGTGCCATGCCCGAGGGGGTAGGGAACACTGAAGCTTTCTTT.

This clonotype came up many times. The chain combines TRBV2 with TRBJ2-7; the D is unclear. The CDR3 length is 13 residues. Germline CDR1 SNHLY, CDR2 FYNNEI. V gave up 10 bases and J gave up 3 bases, with 16 bases separating them. This chain's CDR3 is CATRPGPLYEQYF. CDR3 nucleotide sequence: TGTGCCACCAGGCCCGGGCCACTCTACGAGCAGTACTTC.

This rearrangement joins TRBV20-1 to TRBJ1-4, with D possibly TRBD1 on 5 matching bases. Deletions cut 0 bases from V and 13 bases from J, with 15 bases between. Germline lookup yields CDR1 DFQATT and CDR2 SNEGSKA (reference sequence). This CDR3 is built from 13 residues. The CDR3 protein is CSARDSGPQALFF. The CDR3, as DNA: TGCAGTGCTAGAGACTCGGGCCCACAGGCACTGTTTTTT.

This sequence joins TRBV20-1 and TRBJ2-7; D unclear. V shed 0 bases and J shed 2 bases, with 11 bases lying between them. This CDR3 comprises 14 residues. Germline V CDR1 and CDR2: DFQATT, SNEGSKA (reference sequence). CDR3 sequence: CSARDPPRTYEQYF. The CDR3 nucleotides are TGCAGTGCTAGAGATCCCCCCCGGACCTACGAGCAGTACTTC.

The rearrangement uses TRBV7-6 and TRBJ2-7; TRBD2 aligns across 9 bases. The CDR3 has 14 residues. The ends lost 5 bases at V and 4 bases at J; junction bases unmatched: 6. Germline assignment: CDR1 SGHVS and CDR2 FNYEAQ. The CDR3 sequence: CASSPASGEYEQYF. In DNA, the CDR3 is TGTGCCAGCAGCCCGGCTAGCGGGGAATACGAGCAGTACTTC.

This clonotype was counted at least ten times. The chain is built from TRBV24-1 and TRBJ1-2; TRBD1 is a possible D gene (6 bases). Per the germline V gene, CDR1 is KGHDR and CDR2 is SFDVKD. This CDR3 contains 16 residues. V lost 5 bases to trimming and J lost 0 bases, with 15 bases between them. The CDR3 nucleotides are TGTGCCACCAGTGGGGACATCGGGGAAGCTAACTATGGCTACACCTTC. It encodes CATSGDIGEANYGYTF.

Details on this clonotype: Just one base apart from a much larger clone, this may be a read error. V and J are TRBV3-1 and TRBJ2-2; D remains unclear. Trimming left V 8 bases short and J 4 bases short, with 5 bases between. Germline loops: CDR1 LGHDT, CDR2 YNNKEL (reference sequence). The CDR3 consists of 11 residues. DNA for the CDR3: TGTGCCAGCGGTCCCACCGGGGAGCTGTTTTTT. Its protein is CASGPTGELFF.

This clonotype was seen many times. The chain uses TRBV28 and TRBJ2-2; D not certain. The CDR3 contains 14 residues. Trimming removed 5 bases at V and 6 bases at J, with 13 bases between. In germline, CDR1 is MDHEN, CDR2 SYDVKM. The CDR3: CASSPHYGSGELFF. Written as DNA, the CDR3 is TGTGCCAGCAGTCCCCATTACGGGTCCGGGGAGCTGTTTTTT. Full variable domain (outside the CDR3, taken from reference TRBV28 and TRBJ2-2): DVKVTQSSRYLVKRTGEKVFLECVQDMDHENMFWYRQDPGLGLRLIYFSYDVKMKEKGDIPEGYSVSREKKERFSLILESASTNQTSMYLCASSPHYGSGELFFGEGSRLTVL.

This clonotype was counted once. The genes are TRBV7-9 and TRBJ1-4; 7 bases match TRBD1. CDR1 is SEHNR and CDR2 is FQNEAQ in the germline V gene (reference sequence). With 3 bases clipped from V and 5 bases from J, the junction kept 6 bases outside the gene matches. This CDR3 comprises 15 residues. This chain's CDR3 is CASSFRTGENEKLFF. The CDR3 coding sequence is TGTGCCAGCAGCTTTAGGACAGGAGAAAATGAAAAACTGTTTTTT.

This clonotype showed up just a few times. The J gene is TRBJ2-7, the V gene TRBV6-2 or TRBV6-3; 13 bases align to TRBD2. The length of the CDR3 is 17 residues. With 5 bases clipped from V and 2 bases from J, the junction kept 9 bases outside the gene matches. From germline, CDR1 is MNHEY and CDR2 SVGEGT. CDR3 region: CASSPGTSGKTAYEQYF. CDR3 coding DNA: TGTGCCAGCAGTCCCGGGACTAGCGGGAAGACGGCCTACGAGCAGTACTTC.

The V gene is TRBV19, the J gene TRBJ2-2; 9 bases map to TRBD1. Germline CDR1 reads LNHDA; CDR2 reads SQIVND (reference sequence). V trimming: 4 bases; J trimming: 6 bases; junction bases outside the gene matches: 6. This CDR3 comprises 15 residues. In DNA form, the CDR3 reads TGTGCCAGTAGTACCTTTACAGGGGGCGCCGGGGAGCTGTTTTTT. Amino acids: CASSTFTGGAGELFF.

The chain carries TRBV5-6 and TRBJ1-1; possible D gene TRBD1, 6 bases. CDR1 is SGHDT, CDR2 YYEEEE, per germline. The CDR3 has 15 amino acids. The V and J ends lost 6 bases and 0 bases respectively, with 15 bases between them. The CDR3 DNA reads TGTGCCAGCACCGAAATACAGGGTTTGAACACTGAAGCTTTCTTT. Translated, it gives CASTEIQGLNTEAFF.

This clonotype was detected only a few times. One base away lies a much larger clone, so this may be a sequencing read error. This chain links TRBV2 with TRBJ1-2; D is uncertain. Per the germline V gene, CDR1 is SNHLY and CDR2 is FYNNEI. CDR3 length: 12 residues. This CDR3 is CVSSTDSNGYTF. The CDR3 region has the DNA TGTGTCAGCAGTACGGACTCTAATGGCTACACCTTC.

The rearrangement uses TRBV7-9 and TRBJ1-4, with 7 bases matching TRBD1. Germline V gene data show CDR1 as SEHNR and CDR2 as FQNEAQ (reference sequence). J was trimmed by 8 bases and V by 5 bases; bases with no gene match: 8. This CDR3 has 14 amino acids. This CDR3 is CASSQGEGGEKLFF. CDR3 DNA: TGTGCCAGCAGCCAGGGGGAGGGAGGCGAAAAACTGTTTTTT.

This clonotype was detected ten times or more. The rearrangement joins TRBV7-9 to TRBJ2-7; 12 nucleotides match TRBD2. CDR1 SEHNR and CDR2 FQNEAQ come from the germline V gene (reference sequence). The V and J ends lost 5 bases and 3 bases, in that order; junction bases with no gene match: 5. CDR3 length equals 15 residues. CDR3 DNA: TGTGCCAGCAGCACAGGACTAGCGGGGTTCTACGAGCAGTACTTC. This gives the protein CASSTGLAGFYEQYF.

This clonotype was observed a few times. CDR3 DNA: TGTGCCAGCAGATCCGGGACAGGGGTTCAAGAGACCCAGTACTTC. It encodes CASRSGTGVQETQYF. The chain joins TRBV7-9 to TRBJ2-5, with 10 positions matching TRBD1. Germline CDR1 reads SEHNR; CDR2 reads FQNEAQ (reference sequence). J lost 2 bases, V lost 6 bases, and 6 bases had no gene match. This CDR3 comprises 15 residues.